This T cell receptor (beta chain) was captured in a study of OX40 agonist ivuxolimab in advanced cancers. V shed 8 bases and J 7 bases; nucleotides not matched to a gene: 8. There are 12 residues in the CDR3. Germline V gives CDR1 SQVTM, CDR2 ANQGSEA. Clones were sequenced by immunoSEQ multiplex PCR, and TCRdb holds only the in-frame ones, with some missing. The sample has some 130,000 clones, more than 80% seen once. This sample comprised CD4+ or CD8+ T cells sorted from blood, obtained in a trial of the OX40 agonist ivuxolimab. The chain recombines TRBV29-1 with TRBJ2-1; TRBD1 agrees at 7 bases. This sequence was found in an adult with an advanced solid tumor such as melanoma, head and neck, liver or kidney cancer. Here the CDR3 DNA reads TGCAGCTCAGGACAGGTAATTAATGAGCAGTTCTTC. Translation: CSSGQVINEQFF.